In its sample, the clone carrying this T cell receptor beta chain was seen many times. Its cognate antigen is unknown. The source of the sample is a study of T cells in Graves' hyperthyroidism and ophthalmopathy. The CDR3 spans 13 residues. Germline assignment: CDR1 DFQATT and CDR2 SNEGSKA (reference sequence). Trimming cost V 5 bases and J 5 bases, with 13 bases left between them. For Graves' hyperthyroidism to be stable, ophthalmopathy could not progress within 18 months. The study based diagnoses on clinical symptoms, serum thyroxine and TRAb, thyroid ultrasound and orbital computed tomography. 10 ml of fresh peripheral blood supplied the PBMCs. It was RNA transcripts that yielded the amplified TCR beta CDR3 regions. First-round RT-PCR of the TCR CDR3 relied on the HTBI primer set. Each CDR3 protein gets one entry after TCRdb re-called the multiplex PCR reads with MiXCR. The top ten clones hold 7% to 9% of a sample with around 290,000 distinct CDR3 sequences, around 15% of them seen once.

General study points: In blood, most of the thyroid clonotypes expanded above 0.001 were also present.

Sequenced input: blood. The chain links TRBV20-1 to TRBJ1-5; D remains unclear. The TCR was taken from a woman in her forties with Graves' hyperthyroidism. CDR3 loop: CSAGGRWDQPQHF. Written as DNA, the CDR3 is TGCAGTGCTGGAGGACGCTGGGATCAGCCCCAGCATTTT.